The sequence of this T cell receptor (beta chain) was determined in a study of blood T cell repertoires in COVID-19 (TCRdb year 2020). At the level of the whole study: Samples covering the acute and convalescent phases of COVID-19 were provided by collaborators in the United States, Italy and Spain. The prospective study material was composed of cDNA or gDNA derived from T cells, B-cell-depleted T cells, or PBMCs. Deeply sampled blood TCRbeta repertoires from subjects exposed to, actively infected with, or recovered from COVID-19 were included in the dataset. The repertoires were made available in a free public database intended to serve as a resource for research on the immune response to SARS-CoV-2. The samples were drawn from two sources: the first 160 participants of the ongoing ImmuneRACE study, and 1,254 subjects contributed by 6 global collaborators. The sample metadata nearly always contained a de-identified subject ID, COVID-19 status, age in years and sex. HLA class I and class II types, where available, came from metadata supplied by the sample provider rather than from assay-based typing.

At one collaborating source in Seattle, patients were enrolled during active infection and were followed longitudinally through the course of disease. The collaborating institutions used their own protocols to collect whole blood in K2EDTA tubes. Collaborator samples were shipped for TCRbeta analysis as frozen whole blood, isolated PBMCs, or DNA extracted from either sample type. TCRbeta CDR3 regions were amplified from genomic DNA by means of the immunoSEQ Assay, a bias-controlled multiplex PCR. In the source study's methods: Nucleated cell counts per sample were estimated from amplification of reference gene primers within the assay. To quantify the absolute abundance of each unique TCRbeta CDR3 rearrangement, sequence reads were collapsed and filtered. For each sample, productive Simpson clonality was calculated as the square root of Simpson's diversity index over productive rearrangements. This is the immuneACCESS table as TCRdb keeps it, with only in-frame sequences that have V and J called. A part of the clones is gone; compared with another copy, unresolved V genes explain less than half, and the rest is unexplained. Clone size and V and J calls were adopted from that table, with D and trimming inferred from the DNA. This sample comprises 350,000 to 450,000 clones, about 88% of them detected only once. Together, the top ten hold approximately 1.5% of the sample.

Comments on this clone: No antigen is known for it. Base qualities are not recorded, but no much larger clone differs from it by a single base. The same CDR3 is also encoded by other DNA sequences in this sample.

Study-wide findings and limitations: How much clinical and demographic metadata was included differed by source and by participant, and the metadata was provided uncurated.

A distance of 6 bases separates the germline ends of V and J, which lose 3 bases and 8 bases respectively. Inclusive of the bounding cysteine and phenylalanine, the CDR3 is 11 residues long. The retained sequence is limited to the CDR3, 33 bases, with the frame set at the first base. Sequencing used peripheral blood. The chain links TRBV12-3 or TRBV12-4 with TRBJ2-3; the D segment could be TRBD2, given 5 matching bases. This sequence was found in a woman between 35 and 50 years old with COVID-19, enrolled during active disease. The bases are TGTGCCAGCAGTTTTCGGGGTACGCAGTATTTT. It is translated as CASSFRGTQYF.